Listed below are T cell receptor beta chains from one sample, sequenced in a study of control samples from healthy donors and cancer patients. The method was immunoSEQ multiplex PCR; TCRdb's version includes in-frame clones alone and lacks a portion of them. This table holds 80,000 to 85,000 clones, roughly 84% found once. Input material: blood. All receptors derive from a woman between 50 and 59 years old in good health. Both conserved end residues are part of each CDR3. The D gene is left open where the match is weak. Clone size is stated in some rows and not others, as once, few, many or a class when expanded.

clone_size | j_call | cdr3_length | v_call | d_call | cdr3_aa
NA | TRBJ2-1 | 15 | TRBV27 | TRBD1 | CASSLGTGGNNEQFF
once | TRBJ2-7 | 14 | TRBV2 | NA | CASSLRTGSYEQYF
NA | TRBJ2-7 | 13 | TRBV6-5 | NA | CASSNQGPYEQYF
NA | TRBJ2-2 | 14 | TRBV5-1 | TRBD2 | CASSLAANTGELFF
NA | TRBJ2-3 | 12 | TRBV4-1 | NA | CASSLGDDTQYF
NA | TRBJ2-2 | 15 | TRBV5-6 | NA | CASSLGWWGRRELFF
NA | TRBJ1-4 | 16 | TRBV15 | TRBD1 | CATSSFRDRGDEKLFF
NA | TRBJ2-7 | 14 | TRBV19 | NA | CASSIVGTRGEQYF
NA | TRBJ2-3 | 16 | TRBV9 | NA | CASSVLGGYSTDTQYF
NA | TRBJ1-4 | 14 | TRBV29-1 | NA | CSVEGGRAREKLFF
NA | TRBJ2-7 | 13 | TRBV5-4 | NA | CASSSRGSYEQYF
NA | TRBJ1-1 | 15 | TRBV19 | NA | CASRAGVRGNTEAFF
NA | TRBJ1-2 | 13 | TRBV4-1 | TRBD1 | CASSQETGEGYTF
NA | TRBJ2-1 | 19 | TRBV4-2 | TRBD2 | CASSQESSGTSGGADEQFF
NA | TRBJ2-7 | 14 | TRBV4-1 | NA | CASSQESLTYEQYF
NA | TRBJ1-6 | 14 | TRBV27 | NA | CASSFLSGDSPLHF
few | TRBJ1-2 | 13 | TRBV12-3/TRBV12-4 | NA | CAVRGGKGYGYTF
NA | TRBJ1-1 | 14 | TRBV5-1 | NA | CASRRQASNTEAFF
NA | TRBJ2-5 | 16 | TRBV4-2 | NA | CASSQEGTGYGETQYF
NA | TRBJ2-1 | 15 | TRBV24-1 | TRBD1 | CATSQPGQGNNEQFF
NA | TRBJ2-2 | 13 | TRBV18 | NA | CASSLDKNGELFF
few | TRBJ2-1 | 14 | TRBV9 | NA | CASSVDLRRNEQFF
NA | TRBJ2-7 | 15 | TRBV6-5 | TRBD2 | CASSYGNSGGYEQYF
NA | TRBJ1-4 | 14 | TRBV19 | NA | CASSIWGRSEKLFF
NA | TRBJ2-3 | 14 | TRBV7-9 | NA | CASSFRQLTDTQYF
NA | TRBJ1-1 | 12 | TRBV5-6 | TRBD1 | CASSYRGTEAFF
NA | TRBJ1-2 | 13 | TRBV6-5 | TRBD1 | CASSPQGLGGYTF
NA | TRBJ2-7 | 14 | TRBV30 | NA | CAFSQGIGEPEQYF
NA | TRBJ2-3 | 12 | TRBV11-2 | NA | CASRHTTDTQYF
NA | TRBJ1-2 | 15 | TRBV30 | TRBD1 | CAWSPGGGTNYGYTF
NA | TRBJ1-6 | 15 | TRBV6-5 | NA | CASSPEGGIPSPLHF
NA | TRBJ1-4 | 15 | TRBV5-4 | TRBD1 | CASTTTGGPDEKLFF
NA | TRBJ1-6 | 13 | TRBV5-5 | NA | CASSPDLYSPLHF
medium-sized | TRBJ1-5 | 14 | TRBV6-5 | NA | CASSLPGEDQPQHF
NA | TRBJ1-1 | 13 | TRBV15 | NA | CATSRVDLPEAFF
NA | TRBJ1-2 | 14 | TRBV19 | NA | CASSTRDRSGGYTF
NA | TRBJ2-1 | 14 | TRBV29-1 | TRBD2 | CSARQRDSYNEQFF
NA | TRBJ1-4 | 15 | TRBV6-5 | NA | CASSYSIWTPEKLFF
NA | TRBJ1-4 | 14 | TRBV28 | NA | CASSLGWRGEKLFF
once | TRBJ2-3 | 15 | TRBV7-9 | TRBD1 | CASSIYRGRGGTQYF
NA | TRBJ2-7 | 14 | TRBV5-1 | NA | CASSTRQAGLEQYF
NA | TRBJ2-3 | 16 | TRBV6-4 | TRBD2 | CASSALGTRDTDTQYF
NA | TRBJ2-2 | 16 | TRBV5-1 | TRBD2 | CASSFDTSGATGELFF
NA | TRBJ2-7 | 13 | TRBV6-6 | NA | CASNTGQSYEQYF
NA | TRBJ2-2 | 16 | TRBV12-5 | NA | CASGRGAAENTGELFF
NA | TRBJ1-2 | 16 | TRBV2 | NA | CASSDMQGPDLYGYTF
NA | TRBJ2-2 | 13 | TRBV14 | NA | CASTRQTTGELFF
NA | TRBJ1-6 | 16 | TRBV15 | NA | CATSRGYRDANSPLHF
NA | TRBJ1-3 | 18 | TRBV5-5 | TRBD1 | CASSLEGPGTGDGNTIYF
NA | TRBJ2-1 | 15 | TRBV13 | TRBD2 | CASSLGGSGGNEQFF
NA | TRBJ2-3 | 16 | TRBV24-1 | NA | CATSDRTRDGTDTQYF
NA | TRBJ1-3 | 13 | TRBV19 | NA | CASSLKGGNTIYF
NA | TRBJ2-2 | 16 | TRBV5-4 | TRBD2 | CASSSLAGGKTGELFF
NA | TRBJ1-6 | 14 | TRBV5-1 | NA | CASSFDGGGSPLHF